A single sample gave rise to the 4 T cell receptor beta chains below, sequenced in a study of cytomegalovirus exposure and HLA in healthy donors. PCR involved 60 Vbeta and 13 Jbeta primers. TCRdb keeps only in-frame clones here, not all; method: immunoSEQ multiplex PCR. The data contain 90,000 to 150,000 clones, 65% to 80% of them singletons. Sequenced input: PBMCs. All receptors derive from a human donor in good health.

This clone was observed once. The rearrangement joins TRBV5-4 to TRBJ2-3; 10 positions agree with TRBD2. J was trimmed by 4 bases and V by 0 bases; bases with no gene match: 5. The CDR3 length is 16 residues. CDR1 and CDR2 from the germline V gene are SGHNT and YYREEE (reference sequence). The CDR3 loop reads CASSLALAGVADTQYF. For the CDR3, the DNA is TGTGCCAGCAGCTTGGCCCTAGCGGGAGTTGCAGATACGCAGTATTTT.

This clone came up once. The rearrangement links TRBV9 to TRBJ2-7; no clear D. Germline lookup yields CDR1 SGDLS and CDR2 YYNGEE. This CDR3 region has 13 residues. With 0 bases removed from V and 7 bases from J, the gap between germline ends came to 11 bases. CDR3 protein: CASSVGSDGEQYF. The CDR3, as DNA: TGTGCCAGCAGCGTAGGCTCCGACGGGGAGCAGTACTTC.

The rearrangement uses TRBV2 and TRBJ2-5; D is uncertain. The DNA end lines up better with TRBJ2-7; the J call may be wrong. Per the germline V gene, CDR1 is SNHLY and CDR2 is FYNNEI. This CDR3 region has 15 residues. CDR3: CASSVYTLPHYEQYF. The CDR3 DNA sequence: TGTGCCAGCAGTGTTTACACACTCCCCCACTACGAGCAGTACTTC.

The chain combines TRBV30 with TRBJ1-3; tentatively, D is TRBD1 (6 bases). V lost 3 bases to trimming and J lost 7 bases, with 16 bases between them. This CDR3 is 14 amino acids long. Per the germline V gene, CDR1 is GTSNPN and CDR2 is SVGIG (reference sequence). The CDR3 region has the DNA TGTGCCTGGAGCCGGGACATCTCCGGGAACACCATATATTTT. Protein: CAWSRDISGNTIYF.